The clone carrying this TCR beta chain was counted ten times or more. Antigen unknown. Stated time point: patch test 1, 2 weeks after DPC sensitization. The treatment here: therapeutic diphenylcyclopropenone sensitization with weekly scalp DPC. The study drew its donors from alopecia patients who were 18 to 70 years old and suitable for DPC. The data derive from a study of human T cells and chemical hapten exposure. Study conclusions and caveats: Expanded TCRs showed more large CDR3 clusters than pre-sensitization or healthy control sets.

TCRdb re-called the RACE reads with MiXCR, one entry per CDR3 protein. The table has roughly 82,000 distinct CDR3 sequences, approximately 10% seen once; the top ten hold roughly 3.6%. Per germline, CDR1 WSHSY and CDR2 SAAADI. CDR3 length: 13 amino acids. V dropped 11 bases and J dropped 3 bases, with 15 bases sitting between them. This TCR came from a woman in her fifties or sixties with alopecia areata. Some clones in this sample may be carry-over from other donors' samples. The chain joins TRBV10-2 to TRBJ2-3; D is unclear. Here the sequenced sample was whole blood, taken in connection with sensitization to the hapten diphenylcyclopropenone (DPC). The CDR3 nucleotides are TGCGCCCATTCAGCAGATCATACAGATACGCAGTATTTT. As protein: CAHSADHTDTQYF.